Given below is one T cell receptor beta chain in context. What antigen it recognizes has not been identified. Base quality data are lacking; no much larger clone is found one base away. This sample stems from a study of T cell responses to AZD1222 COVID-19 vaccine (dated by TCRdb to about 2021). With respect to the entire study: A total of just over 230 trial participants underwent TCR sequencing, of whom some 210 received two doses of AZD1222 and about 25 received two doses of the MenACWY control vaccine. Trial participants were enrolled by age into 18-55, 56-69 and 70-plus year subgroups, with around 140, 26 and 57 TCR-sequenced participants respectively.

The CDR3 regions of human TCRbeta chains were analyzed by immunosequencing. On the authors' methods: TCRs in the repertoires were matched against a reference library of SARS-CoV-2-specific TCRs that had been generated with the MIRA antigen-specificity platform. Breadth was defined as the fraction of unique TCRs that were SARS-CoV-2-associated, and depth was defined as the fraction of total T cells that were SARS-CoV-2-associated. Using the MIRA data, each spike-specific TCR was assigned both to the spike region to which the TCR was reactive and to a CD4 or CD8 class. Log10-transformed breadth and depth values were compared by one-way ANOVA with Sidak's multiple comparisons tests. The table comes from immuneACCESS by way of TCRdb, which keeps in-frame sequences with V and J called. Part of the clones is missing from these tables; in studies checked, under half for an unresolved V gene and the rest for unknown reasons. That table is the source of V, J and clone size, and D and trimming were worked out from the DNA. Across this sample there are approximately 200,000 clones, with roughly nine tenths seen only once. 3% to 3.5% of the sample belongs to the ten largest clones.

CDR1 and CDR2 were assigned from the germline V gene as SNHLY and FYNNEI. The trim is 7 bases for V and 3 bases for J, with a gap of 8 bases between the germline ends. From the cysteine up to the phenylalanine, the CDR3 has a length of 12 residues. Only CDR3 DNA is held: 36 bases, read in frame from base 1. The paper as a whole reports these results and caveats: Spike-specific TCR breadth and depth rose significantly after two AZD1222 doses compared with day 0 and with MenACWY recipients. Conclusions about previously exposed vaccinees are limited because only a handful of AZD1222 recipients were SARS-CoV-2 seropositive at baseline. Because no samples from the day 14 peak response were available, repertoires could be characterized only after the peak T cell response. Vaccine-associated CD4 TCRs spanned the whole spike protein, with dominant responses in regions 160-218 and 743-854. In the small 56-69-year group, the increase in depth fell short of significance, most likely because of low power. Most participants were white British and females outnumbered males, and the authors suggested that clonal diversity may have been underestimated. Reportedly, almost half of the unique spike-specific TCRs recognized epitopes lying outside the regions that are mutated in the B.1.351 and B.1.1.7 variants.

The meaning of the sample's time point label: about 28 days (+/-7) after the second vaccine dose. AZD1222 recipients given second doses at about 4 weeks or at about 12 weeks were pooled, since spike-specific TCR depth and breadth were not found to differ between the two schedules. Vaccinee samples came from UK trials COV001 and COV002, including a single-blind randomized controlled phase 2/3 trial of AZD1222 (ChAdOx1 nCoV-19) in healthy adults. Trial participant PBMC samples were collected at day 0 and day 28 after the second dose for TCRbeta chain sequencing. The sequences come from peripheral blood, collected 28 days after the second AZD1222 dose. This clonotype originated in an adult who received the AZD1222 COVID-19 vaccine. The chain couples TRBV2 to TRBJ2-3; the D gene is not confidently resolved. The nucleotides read TGTGCCAGCACCACAGAGACAGATACGCAGTATTTT. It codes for CASTTETDTQYF.